Below are 8 T cell receptor beta chains sequenced from a single sample in a study of blood T cell repertoires in COVID-19 (dated by TCRdb to the early 2020s). The library relied on the immunoSEQ multiplex PCR assay. This is the immuneACCESS table as TCRdb keeps it, with only in-frame sequences that have V and J called. A part of the clones is gone; compared with another copy, unresolved V genes explain less than half, and the rest is unexplained. The sample table records about 500,000 clones; less than 90% of these occur just once. Together, the top ten hold under 8.5% of the sample. Material for sequencing was peripheral blood. These TCRs come from a woman between 45 and 65 years old with COVID-19, enrolled during active disease.

The chain is built from TRBV5-8 and TRBJ1-2; D is unresolved. V lost 6 bases and J lost 6, with 24 bases in between. From germline, CDR1 is SGHTS and CDR2 YDEGEE. The CDR3 is 16 residues long. DNA of the CDR3: TGTGCCAGCACTAGACCCCCGAGGGCTTCGTTGAATGGCTACACCTTC. Protein sequence: CASTRPPRASLNGYTF.

The rearrangement joins TRBV24-1 to TRBJ2-5, with 8 bases that match TRBD1. Germline lookup yields CDR1 KGHDR and CDR2 SFDVKD. The length of the CDR3 is 14 residues. V gave up 3 bases and J gave up 2 bases; unmatched junction bases: 1. The CDR3 is CATSDHRGQETQYF. The CDR3 nucleotides are TGTGCCACCAGTGATCACAGGGGGCAAGAGACCCAGTACTTC.

The chain recombines TRBV9 with TRBJ2-2, with 7 bases aligning to TRBD1. Per germline, CDR1 SGDLS and CDR2 YYNGEE. The CDR3 extends over 16 amino acids. J gave up 2 bases and V 4 bases, and 8 bases lay outside the gene matches. In nucleotides, the CDR3 is TGTGCCAGCAGCCCCCGACAGGGTCTCAACACCGGGGAGCTGTTTTTT. It yields the protein CASSPRQGLNTGELFF.

The rearrangement joins TRBV28 to TRBJ1-1, with 7 bases that match TRBD1. The CDR3 runs 14 residues. Germline values: CDR1 MDHEN, CDR2 SYDVKM. V shed 10 bases, J shed 0 bases, and the junction held 8 bases outside the gene matches. The chain's CDR3 is CATATGTVNTEAFF. CDR3 DNA sequence: TGTGCCACTGCGACAGGGACGGTGAACACTGAAGCTTTCTTT.

The chain carries TRBV27 and TRBJ1-1; D gene unclear. The CDR3 runs 14 residues. V dropped 7 bases and J dropped 8 bases, with 20 bases sitting between them. Germline-derived CDR1 and CDR2 are MNHEY and SMNVEV (reference sequence). The CDR3: CASTLSHPGFEAFF. The CDR3, as DNA: TGTGCCAGCACCCTCTCCCATCCAGGCTTCGAAGCTTTCTTT.

The chain links TRBV5-5 to TRBJ1-2; TRBD1 might be the D (5 bases). This CDR3 spans 14 amino acids. Germline V gene lookup returns CDR1 SGHKS and CDR2 YYEKEE (reference sequence). V was cut by 4 bases and J by 3 bases, with 13 bases left in between. The CDR3 reads CASSPGRGDYGYTF. The CDR3 DNA follows: TGTGCCAGCAGCCCCGGGAGAGGGGACTATGGCTACACCTTC.

The chain has TRBV19 and TRBJ1-4; no firm D call. This CDR3 region has 15 residues. The germline V and J ends were trimmed by 5 bases and 8 bases, with 18 bases remaining between them. The germline gives CDR1 LNHDA, CDR2 SQIVND (reference sequence). The CDR3 protein is CASSANRQVGEKLFF. The CDR3 nucleotides are TGTGCCAGTAGTGCCAACCGGCAGGTTGGGGAAAAACTGTTTTTT.

The rearrangement links TRBV28 to TRBJ1-5; D call uncertain. Germline V gene lookup returns CDR1 MDHEN and CDR2 SYDVKM. V was cut by 3 bases and J by 0 bases, with 9 bases left in between. The CDR3 runs to 15 residues. The CDR3 reads CASSFRPGSNQPQHF. DNA for the CDR3: TGTGCCAGCAGTTTCCGGCCAGGTAGCAATCAGCCCCAGCATTTT.